This T cell receptor (beta chain) appears in the sequencing data of a study of beta chain features in type 1 diabetes. Overall study findings and caveats: All four CD4+ subsets from Type 1 diabetes patients carried moderately but significantly shorter TCRB CDR3s. The study found that naive, central memory and Treg TCRB repertoires appeared more similar in patients than in healthy donors.

A remark on this clone: Its specificity is not known.

The length of the CDR3 is 16 residues. The V gene lost 5 bases and the J gene lost 0 bases, with 14 bases spanning the gap. CDR1 is LNHDA and CDR2 is SQIVND in the germline V gene (reference sequence). Sorting of CD4+ naive, central memory, regulatory and stem cell-like memory cells was performed via CD45RO/CCR7/CD25/CD127/CD95/CD27. The entirety of the isolated RNA underwent reverse transcription, so expressed TCRB transcripts were sequenced. TCRdb's table, derived via immunoSEQ multiplex PCR, lists solely in-frame clones and lacks some. The data hold some 180,000 clones, with roughly an eighth observed a single time.

The chain is built from TRBV19 and TRBJ2-4; tentatively, D is TRBD1 (6 bases). The sequence was collected from a woman aged 18-30 years in good health. Input material: central memory CD4+ T cells from blood. The CDR3 here is CASSSWDTLAKNIQYF. CDR3 nucleotides: TGTGCCAGTAGTTCATGGGACACCTTAGCCAAAAACATTCAGTACTTC.